This T cell receptor (beta chain) was obtained from a study of cytomegalovirus exposure and HLA in healthy donors. The CDR3 is 17 residues long. CDR1 is MGHRA and CDR2 is YSYEKL in the germline V gene. The V segment lost 4 bases and the J segment 7 bases; nucleotides outside the gene matches: 10. PCR amplification relied on 60 Vbeta primers (plus 13 Jbeta primers). The assay was immunoSEQ multiplex PCR, and TCRdb's table has in-frame clones only and misses some. Seen here are 74,000 or so clones, more than 60% observed once, and the top ten hold 4.5% to 7%. This sequence originates from a male donor in good health and CMV-seropositive. This chain uses TRBV4-1 with TRBJ2-1, with 13 bases fitting TRBD2. Sequencing used PBMCs. The DNA of the CDR3 is TGCGCCAGCAGCCGAGCCGGACTAGCGGGAGCGGGGAATGAGCAGTTCTTC. The encoded protein is CASSRAGLAGAGNEQFF.